This T cell receptor (beta chain) was observed in a study of CD8+CD57+ T cells in acquired aplastic anemia. About the research overall: Quantities of DNA derived from sorted CD4+ and CD8+ cells averaged roughly 3 ug.

TCR beta VDJ and CDR3 were profiled, and genomic DNA was the template. TCRdb used MiXCR to reprocess the reads, holding one entry per CDR3 protein. The sample lists approximately 200,000 distinct CDR3 sequences; roughly 45% were seen once. Looked up from germline, CDR1 is DFQATT and CDR2 is SNEGSKA (reference sequence). V was pared by 5 bases and J by 6 bases, with 15 bases between. The CDR3 has 13 amino acids. This clonotype was counted many times. For sequencing, patients were chosen who had shown expansion of CD8+CD57+ cells by flow cytometry. Patients, without exception, had severe acquired aplastic anemia.

The sequence was obtained from a human donor with aplastic anemia. Sequencing input: sorted CD4+, CD8+, or CD8+CD57+ T cells (not recorded which) from PBMCs. The chain links TRBV20-1 to TRBJ2-3; no definite D call. The CDR3 coding sequence is TGCAGTGCTGAAGACCAGCGCGTGGATACGCAGTATTTT. The encoded protein is CSAEDQRVDTQYF.